This entry lists 14 T cell receptor beta chains sequenced from one sample in a study of response to subunit inactivated influenza vaccine. TCRdb analysed the RT-PCR reads with MiXCR anew, one entry per CDR3 protein. The sample lists 450,000 to 600,000 distinct CDR3 sequences, 7.6% occurring once. Sequencing used PBMCs from blood, obtained approximately 25 months after vaccination. These receptors were collected from a man in his fifties or sixties who received an inactivated influenza vaccine.

V is TRBV7-9 and J is TRBJ2-1; 7 bases align to TRBD2. CDR3 length: 13 residues. CDR1 and CDR2 (germline): SEHNR, FQNEAQ (reference sequence). The ends lost 10 bases at V and 5 bases at J; junction bases unmatched: 8. Here the CDR3 DNA reads TGTGCCACCCTAAGGGCGGGAGACAATGAGCAGTTCTTC. Amino acid sequence: CATLRAGDNEQFF.

This clonotype was seen a handful of times. V usage is TRBV11-2 and J usage is TRBJ2-7, with TRBD2 as a possible D gene (5 bases). Per germline, CDR1 SGHAT and CDR2 FQNNGV. With 5 bases removed from V and 5 bases from J, the gap between germline ends came to 10 bases. The CDR3 length is 12 residues. In nucleotides, the CDR3 is TGTGCCAGCAGCCACCTCGGGGACGAGCAGTACTTC. Its translation is CASSHLGDEQYF. Variable domain in full (rest from reference TRBV11-2 and TRBJ2-7): EAGVAQSPRYKIIEKRQSVAFWCNPISGHATLYWYQQILGQGPKLLIQFQNNGVVDDSQLPKDRFSAERLKGVDSTLKIQPAKLEDSAVYLCASSHLGDEQYFGPGTRLTVT.

This clonotype was found a few times. The V call is TRBV7-9, the J call TRBJ2-1; TRBD1 aligns across 8 bases. Per the germline V gene, CDR1 is SEHNR and CDR2 is FQNEAQ (reference sequence). This CDR3 contains 15 residues. Germline trimming cut 7 bases from V and 6 bases from J; bases unmatched to any gene: 11. The CDR3 DNA reads as TGTGCCAGCAAGAACCAGGGGGCGCAGGTCAATGAGCAGTTCTTC. Its translation: CASKNQGAQVNEQFF.

This clonotype was seen a handful of times. The V call is TRBV20-1, the J call TRBJ1-5; possibly TRBD1 for D (6 bases). V was pared by 3 bases and J by 4 bases, with 19 bases between. Germline CDR1 is DFQATT and CDR2 is SNEGSKA (reference sequence). The CDR3 covers 16 residues. This CDR3 reads CSASWTGRGSNQPQHF. The CDR3 nucleotides read TGCAGTGCTAGCTGGACCGGCAGGGGAAGTAATCAGCCCCAGCATTTT.

This rearrangement joins TRBV5-1 to TRBJ2-7; 7 nucleotides match TRBD1. The CDR3 is 18 residues long. The ends lost 0 bases at V and 1 base at J; junction bases unmatched: 13. CDR1 SGHRS and CDR2 YFSETQ come from the germline V gene. The CDR3, as DNA: TGCGCCAGCAGCTTGGGGAGCCCGACAGGGCTATTTTCCTACGAGCAGTACTTC. This gives the protein CASSLGSPTGLFSYEQYF.

This chain links TRBV12-3 or TRBV12-4 with TRBJ2-1, with D unresolved. Trimming shortened V by 5 bases and J by 0 bases, and 11 bases separated the two germline ends. The CDR3 is made up of 15 amino acids. The CDR3 DNA follows: TGTGCCAGCAGTCCGCCCGTAAGCTCCTACAATGAGCAGTTCTTC. Translation: CASSPPVSSYNEQFF.

This clonotype has only a few counts. The chain uses TRBV4-1 and TRBJ1-1; tentatively, D is TRBD1 (5 bases). Germline loops: CDR1 MGHRA, CDR2 YSYEKL. The CDR3 is 16 amino acids. V lost 0 bases, J lost 1 base, and 12 bases lay in between. The CDR3 DNA is TGCGCCAGCAGCCAAGATCAGGCAGGGTGGAACACTGAAGCTTTCTTT. As protein: CASSQDQAGWNTEAFF.

The chain couples TRBV20-1 to TRBJ2-1; D possibly corresponds to TRBD1 (7 bases). Germline V gives CDR1 DFQATT, CDR2 SNEGSKA (reference sequence). This CDR3 comprises 16 residues. Trimming took off 0 bases at V and 1 base at J, with 13 bases between the two ends. The CDR3 DNA follows: TGCAGTGCTAGAGACACGACAGGGACTTCCTACAATGAGCAGTTCTTC. It yields the protein CSARDTTGTSYNEQFF.

The rearrangement uses TRBV20-1 and TRBJ2-1; 11 nucleotides agree with TRBD1. Per germline, CDR1 DFQATT and CDR2 SNEGSKA (reference sequence). This CDR3 comprises 16 residues. V shed 0 bases and J 4 bases; nucleotides not matched to a gene: 5. The CDR3 loop is CSARDLGTGGYNEQFF. DNA of the CDR3: TGCAGTGCTAGAGATCTGGGGACAGGGGGATACAATGAGCAGTTCTTC.

The chain links TRBV7-4 to TRBJ1-5; TRBD1 is a possible D gene (6 bases). Germline V gene sequence: CDR1 SGHVT, CDR2 SQSDAQ. This CDR3 has 15 residues. V lost 5 bases and J 5 bases, leaving 16 bases between the germline ends. CDR3 residues: CASSPHRDIYQPQHF. In DNA, the CDR3 is TGTGCCAGCAGCCCACACCGGGACATATATCAGCCCCAGCATTTT. Variable domain in full (rest from reference TRBV7-4 and TRBJ1-5): GAGVSQSPRYKVAKRGRDVALRCDSISGHVTLYWYRQTLGQGSEVLTYSQSDAQRDKSGRPSGRFSAERPERSVSTLKIQRTEQGDSAVYLCASSPHRDIYQPQHFGDGTRLSIL.

This clonotype was recorded a few times. The CDR3 here is CASSLGDGPANYGYTF. CDR3 DNA sequence: TGCGCCAGCAGCTTGGGTGACGGACCAGCTAACTATGGCTACACCTTC. The chain couples TRBV5-1 to TRBJ1-2; D call uncertain. The germline V gene has CDR1 SGHRS and CDR2 YFSETQ. The CDR3 totals 16 residues. Deletions cut 0 bases from V and 0 bases from J, with 12 bases between.

This clonotype was counted ten times or more. The chain combines TRBV5-8 with TRBJ1-2; the D gene is possibly TRBD1 (5 bases). The germline V and J ends were trimmed by 3 bases and 8 bases, with 23 bases remaining between them. Germline V CDR1 and CDR2: SGHTS, YDEGEE. CDR3 size: 16 residues. CDR3 sequence (DNA): TGTGCCAGCAGCTATGGTTGGGGCCTAAAAAAGCAGGGCTACACCTTC. Protein: CASSYGWGLKKQGYTF.

V usage is TRBV5-1 and J usage is TRBJ2-5, with TRBD2 as a possible D gene (5 bases). The CDR3 is 13 amino acids. Per germline, CDR1 SGHRS and CDR2 YFSETQ. V gave up 2 bases and J gave up 5 bases, with 10 bases separating them. The CDR3 DNA sequence: TGCGCCAGCAGCTTCCCCTCGGGGGAGACCCAGTACTTC. Its translation: CASSFPSGETQYF.

This clonotype was found many times. The gene calls are TRBV2 and TRBJ2-7; TRBD1 matches 7 bases. The V gene end was trimmed by 6 bases and the J gene end by 0 bases; junction bases not matched to a gene: 5. Germline V gives CDR1 SNHLY, CDR2 FYNNEI. CDR3 length: 14 amino acids. CDR3 in amino acids: CASSSDRTSYEQYF. The CDR3 coding sequence is TGTGCCAGCAGCTCGGACAGGACCTCCTACGAGCAGTACTTC.